This T cell receptor (beta chain) was profiled in a study of OX40 agonist ivuxolimab in advanced cancers. Study context: Patients received intravenous ivuxolimab every 2 weeks at 0.01 to 10 mg/kg. A partial response was reached by three patients: one with hepatocellular carcinoma and two with cutaneous melanoma. General study findings and limits: Doses of 0.1 to 3.0 mg/kg were accompanied by clonal expansion of CD4+ and CD8+ blood T cells by week 6. Specificity for antigen went undetermined in the expanded peripheral T cells.

This clone appeared many times. No antigen is known for it. Data came from immunoSEQ multiplex PCR; TCRdb stores just in-frame clones and leaves some out. The repertoire holds tens of thousands of clones, around four fifths seen once, with approximately 2% in the top ten. The clonotype comes from an adult with an advanced solid tumor such as melanoma, head and neck, liver or kidney cancer. Specimen: CD4+ or CD8+ T cells sorted from blood, collected in a trial of the OX40 agonist ivuxolimab.

The CDR3 loop is CASSFGWNTEAFF. DNA of the CDR3: TGTGCCAGCAGCTTCGGTTGGAACACTGAAGCTTTCTTT. This rearrangement joins TRBV7-9 to TRBJ1-1; unclear D gene. Between the trimmed V and J ends, which lost 3 bases and 1 base, there was a span of 6 bases. The CDR3 spans 13 residues. Germline V gene lookup returns CDR1 SEHNR and CDR2 FQNEAQ (reference sequence).